These T cell receptor beta chains were read from a single sample in a study of T cell repertoires in cytomegalovirus infection. Antigen specificity for these receptors is unknown. From the reads, TCRdb called clonotypes with MiXCR, one entry per CDR3 protein. The table lists about 740,000 distinct CDR3 sequences, roughly 30% of them singletons. The sequencing used cultured PBMCs, collected from culture after CMV antigen stimulation. These receptors all stem from a human donor in good health (CMV status not recorded). Some clones in this sample may be carry-over from other donors' samples. Each CDR3 is given with its conserved first and last residue. The D gene is left open where the match is weak. A row's size may be missing; if present it is once, few, many or a size class.

TRBV7-6	many	TRBD1	TRBJ1-6	CASSSGQGEPLHF	TGTGCCAGCAGCTCGGGACAGGGAGAACCCCTCCACTTT
TRBV12-3/TRBV12-4	many	NA	TRBJ2-7	CASSAINTYEQYF	TGTGCCAGCAGTGCTATTAATACCTACGAGCAGTACTTC
TRBV12-3/TRBV12-4	NA	NA	TRBJ2-3	CASSLARASLDTQYF	TGTGCCAGCAGTTTAGCGAGGGCTAGCTTGGATACGCAGTATTTT
TRBV6-2/TRBV6-3	few	TRBD1	TRBJ2-5	CASSYPNRDRGRETQYF	TGTGCCAGCAGTTACCCCAACCGGGACAGGGGACGAGAGACCCAGTACTTC
TRBV7-2	NA	NA	TRBJ2-5	CASSLGSGSGQETQYF	TGTGCCAGCAGCTTAGGGTCGGGTAGCGGACAAGAGACCCAGTACTTC
TRBV7-8	many	NA	TRBJ1-6	CASSFGRVTASSYNSPLHF	TGTGCCAGCAGCTTTGGCAGGGTTACCGCGAGCTCCTATAATTCACCCCTCCACTTT
TRBV18	NA	NA	TRBJ1-2	CASSPRGADGYTF	TGTGCCAGCTCACCTCGGGGTGCGGATGGCTACACCTTC
TRBV4-2	NA	NA	TRBJ2-6	CASSLSSSSGANVLTF	TGTGCCAGCAGCCTTTCCTCTAGCTCTGGGGCCAACGTCCTGACTTTC
TRBV4-1	NA	NA	TRBJ2-7	CASSQNEGVGQYF	TGCGCCAGCAGCCAAAATGAGGGCGTCGGGCAGTACTTC
TRBV19	once	NA	TRBJ2-5	CASSTIRGAGTGETQYF	TGTGCCAGTAGTACAATCAGGGGCGCAGGAACCGGTGAGACCCAGTACTTC
TRBV27	NA	NA	TRBJ2-2	CASSLRVSGELFF	TGTGCCAGCAGTTTAAGGGTATCCGGGGAGCTGTTTTTT
TRBV19	NA	NA	TRBJ2-1	CASSIGSPPDEQFF	TGTGCCAGTAGTATAGGCTCCCCGCCCGATGAGCAGTTCTTC
TRBV5-4	NA	NA	TRBJ1-2	CASSPRGGRDYGYTF	TGTGCCAGCAGCCCCCGGGGGGGAAGGGACTATGGCTACACCTTC
TRBV11-3	few	TRBD1	TRBJ2-1	CASSAPGGNEQFF	TGTGCCAGCAGCGCGCCAGGGGGAAATGAGCAGTTCTTC
TRBV20-1	few	NA	TRBJ2-1	CSAKTSNEQFF	TGCAGTGCAAAAACTAGCAATGAGCAGTTCTTC
TRBV12-3/TRBV12-4	few	NA	TRBJ1-2	CASSLGGFLNYGYTF	TGTGCCAGCAGTTTAGGAGGGTTTTTAAACTATGGCTACACCTTC
TRBV12-3/TRBV12-4	few	TRBD1	TRBJ1-6	CASSATGDPPLHF	TGTGCCAGCAGTGCGACAGGGGATCCACCCCTCCACTTT
TRBV20-1	NA	TRBD2	TRBJ2-7	CSAGTSTPYEQYF	TGCAGTGCGGGGACTAGCACACCCTACGAGCAGTACTTC
TRBV24-1	NA	NA	TRBJ2-3	CATSALDNTQYF	TGTGCCACCAGTGCCTTGGACAACACGCAGTATTTT
TRBV2	NA	NA	TRBJ1-4	CASTEPQGANEKLFF	TGTGCCAGCACCGAGCCCCAGGGAGCTAATGAAAAACTGTTTTTT
TRBV12-5	NA	TRBD2	TRBJ2-5	CASGNSGGQETQYF	TGTGCTAGTGGCAATAGCGGGGGGCAAGAGACCCAGTACTTC
TRBV6-5	NA	NA	TRBJ2-2	CASRVGSSSANTGELFF	TGTGCCAGCAGGGTTGGTTCCTCTAGCGCAAACACCGGGGAGCTGTTTTTT
TRBV7-2	many	NA	TRBJ1-5	CASSDGIGGSNQPQHF	TGTGCCAGCAGTGACGGAATCGGCGGGAGCAATCAGCCCCAGCATTTT
TRBV20-1	few	NA	TRBJ2-3	CSARLLRDTQYF	TGCAGTGCTAGACTCCTTAGGGATACGCAGTATTTT
TRBV29-1	NA	NA	TRBJ2-3	CSVELADTQYF	TGCAGCGTTGAACTAGCAGATACGCAGTATTTT
TRBV6-5	NA	TRBD1	TRBJ1-1	CASSYKDRAKDTEAFF	TGTGCCAGCAGTTACAAAGACAGGGCGAAGGACACTGAAGCTTTCTTT
TRBV18	NA	TRBD2	TRBJ2-1	CASSHPGLAGLNEQFF	TGTGCCAGCTCACACCCGGGACTAGCGGGACTCAATGAGCAGTTCTTC
TRBV20-1	NA	TRBD1	TRBJ2-3	CSASAGGADTQYF	TGCAGTGCTAGTGCAGGGGGCGCAGATACGCAGTATTTT
TRBV7-9	few	TRBD2	TRBJ2-5	CASTEWSGRETQYF	TGTGCCAGCACCGAGTGGAGCGGGAGAGAGACCCAGTACTTC
TRBV5-1	few	TRBD1	TRBJ1-1	CASRTVPGTGGFGHGAFF	TGCGCCAGTCGGACTGTTCCGGGGACAGGGGGCTTCGGACATGGGGCTTTCTTT
TRBV5-4	few	NA	TRBJ2-6	CASSLERPNVLTF	TGTGCCAGCAGCTTGGAGCGACCCAACGTCCTGACTTTC
TRBV6-6	NA	NA	TRBJ2-7	CASRAPGLGGYEQYF	TGTGCCAGCAGGGCACCGGGCCTCGGAGGGTACGAGCAGTACTTC
TRBV25-1	few	TRBD1	TRBJ1-4	CASSDWDRPNEKLFF	TGTGCCAGCAGTGACTGGGACAGACCTAATGAAAAACTGTTTTTT
TRBV7-2	many	NA	TRBJ2-3	CASSLRSDTDTQYF	TGTGCCAGCAGCTTGCGGAGCGACACAGATACGCAGTATTTT
TRBV7-2	NA	NA	TRBJ1-2	CASSFFPGPNYGYTF	TGTGCCAGCAGCTTCTTTCCGGGACCGAACTATGGCTACACCTTC
TRBV6-2/TRBV6-3	few	TRBD2	TRBJ2-3	CASRRLLAGEEYF	TGTGCCAGCAGAAGGCTACTAGCGGGAGAGGAGTATTTT
TRBV19	once	NA	TRBJ1-1	CASSRTGAYEAFF	TGTGCCAGTAGTCGTACGGGCGCCTATGAAGCTTTCTTT
TRBV7-2	NA	NA	TRBJ2-3	CASSPLTNTQYF	TGTGCCAGCAGCCCCCTTACCAATACGCAGTATTTT
TRBV28	NA	NA	TRBJ1-2	CASSLAETDGYTF	TGTGCCAGCAGTTTAGCAGAAACGGATGGCTACACCTTC
TRBV5-1	NA	NA	TRBJ1-1	CASRLGQAKVNTEAFF	TGCGCCAGCCGCCTAGGGCAGGCGAAAGTGAACACTGAAGCTTTCTTT
TRBV28	few	TRBD1	TRBJ1-1	CASSGQGDANTEAFF	TGTGCCAGCAGTGGACAGGGGGACGCGAACACTGAAGCTTTCTTT
TRBV12-5	NA	NA	TRBJ2-7	CASGLPSGGYYEQYF	TGTGCTAGTGGTTTGCCCAGTGGCGGTTACTACGAGCAGTACTTC
TRBV7-2	few	NA	TRBJ1-3	CASSSWLYGGNTIYF	TGTGCCAGCAGCTCTTGGTTGTACGGGGGAAACACCATATATTTT
TRBV7-8	NA	NA	TRBJ1-1	CASITYGNTEAFF	TGTGCCAGCATCACCTATGGGAACACTGAAGCTTTCTTT
TRBV28	few	NA	TRBJ1-6	CASRVDRRLYYNSPLHF	TGTGCCAGCAGAGTCGACAGGAGACTCTACTATAATTCACCCCTCCACTTT
TRBV28	few	NA	TRBJ2-7	CASTSVETLYEQYF	TGTGCCAGCACCTCGGTCGAGACACTTTACGAGCAGTACTTC
TRBV4-1	NA	NA	TRBJ1-4	CASSQPSRGVGEKLFF	TGCGCCAGCAGCCAACCCTCTAGGGGGGTAGGTGAAAAACTGTTTTTT